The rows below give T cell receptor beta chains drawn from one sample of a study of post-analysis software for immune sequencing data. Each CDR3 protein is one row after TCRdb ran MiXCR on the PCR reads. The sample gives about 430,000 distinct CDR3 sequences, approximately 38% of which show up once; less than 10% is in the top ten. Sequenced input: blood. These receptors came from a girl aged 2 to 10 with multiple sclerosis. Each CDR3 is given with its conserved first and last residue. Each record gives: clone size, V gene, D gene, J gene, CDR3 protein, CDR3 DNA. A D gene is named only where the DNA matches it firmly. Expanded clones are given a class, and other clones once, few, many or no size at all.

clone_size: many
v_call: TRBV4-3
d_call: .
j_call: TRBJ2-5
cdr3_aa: CASSQGWGQGIETQYF
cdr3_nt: TGCGCCAGCAGCCAAGGATGGGGCCAGGGGATTGAGACCCAGTACTTC

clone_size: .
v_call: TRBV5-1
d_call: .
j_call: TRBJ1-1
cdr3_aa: CASSLDPVGNTEAFF
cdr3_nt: TGCGCCAGCAGCTTGGATCCGGTCGGGAACACTGAAGCTTTCTTT

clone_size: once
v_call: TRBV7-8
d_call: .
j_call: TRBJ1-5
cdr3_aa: CASSHPYSNQPQHF
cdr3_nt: TGTGCCAGCAGCCACCCGTATAGCAATCAGCCCCAGCATTTT

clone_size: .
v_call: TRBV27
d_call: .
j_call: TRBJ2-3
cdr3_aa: CASSDVQDAPDTDTQYF
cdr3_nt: TGTGCCAGCAGCGACGTCCAGGACGCCCCAGACACAGATACGCAGTATTTT

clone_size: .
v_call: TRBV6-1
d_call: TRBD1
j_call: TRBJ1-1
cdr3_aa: CASSDYGDREAFF
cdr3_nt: TGTGCCAGCAGTGACTATGGGGACAGAGAAGCTTTCTTT

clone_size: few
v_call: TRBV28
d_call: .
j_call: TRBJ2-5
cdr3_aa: CASRPTQGGATQYF
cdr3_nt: TGTGCCAGCAGGCCAACACAGGGCGGGGCGACCCAGTACTTC

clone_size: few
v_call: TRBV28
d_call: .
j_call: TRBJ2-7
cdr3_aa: CASSLGVRPKSYEQYF
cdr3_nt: TGTGCCAGTAGTTTAGGGGTCAGGCCGAAATCCTACGAGCAGTACTTC

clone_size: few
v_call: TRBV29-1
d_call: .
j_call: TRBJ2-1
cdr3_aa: CSVEAQGGYNEQFF
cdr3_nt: TGCAGCGTTGAAGCACAGGGAGGTTACAATGAGCAGTTCTTC

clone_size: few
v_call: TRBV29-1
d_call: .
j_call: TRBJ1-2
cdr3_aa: CSVVTGQQANYGYTF
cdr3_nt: TGCAGCGTTGTCACCGGACAGCAAGCTAACTATGGCTACACCTTC

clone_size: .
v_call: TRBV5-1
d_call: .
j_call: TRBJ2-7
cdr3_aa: CASSLRASPEQYF
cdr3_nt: TGCGCCAGCAGCCTCAGGGCCTCCCCAGAGCAGTACTTC

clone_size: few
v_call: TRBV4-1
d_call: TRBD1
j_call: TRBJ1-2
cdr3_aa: CASSQFPRDRGSDGYTF
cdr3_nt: TGCGCCAGCAGCCAATTCCCCCGGGACAGGGGTTCGGATGGCTACACCTTC

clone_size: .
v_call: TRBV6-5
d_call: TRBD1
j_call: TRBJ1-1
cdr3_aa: CASSLQGGGDTEAFF
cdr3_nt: TGTGCCAGCAGCCTCCAGGGGGGCGGCGACACTGAAGCTTTCTTT

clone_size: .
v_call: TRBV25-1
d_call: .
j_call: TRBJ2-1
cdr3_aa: CASSEYEGGREQFF
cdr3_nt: TGTGCCAGCAGTGAGTACGAGGGAGGTCGTGAGCAGTTCTTC

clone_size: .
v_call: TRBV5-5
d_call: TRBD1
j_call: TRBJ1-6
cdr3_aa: CASSRSGTGGPYNSPLHF
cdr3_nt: TGTGCCAGCAGCAGGTCAGGGACAGGGGGCCCCTATAATTCACCCCTCCACTTT

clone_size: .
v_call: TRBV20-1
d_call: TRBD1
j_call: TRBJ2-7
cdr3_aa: CSAREAGGWYEQYF
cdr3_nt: TGCAGTGCTAGGGAGGCAGGGGGTTGGTACGAGCAGTACTTC

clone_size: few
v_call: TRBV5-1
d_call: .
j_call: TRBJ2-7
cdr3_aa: CASSFWNSSYEQYF
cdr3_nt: TGCGCCAGCAGCTTTTGGAACAGCTCCTACGAGCAGTACTTC

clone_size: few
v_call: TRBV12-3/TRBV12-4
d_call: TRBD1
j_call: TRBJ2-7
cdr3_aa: CASSLALTGANEQYF
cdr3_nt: TGTGCCAGCAGTTTAGCGCTGACAGGGGCAAACGAGCAGTACTTC

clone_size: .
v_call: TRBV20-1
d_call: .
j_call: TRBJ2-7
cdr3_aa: CSASSHGGGYYEQYF
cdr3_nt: TGCAGTGCTAGTTCCCATGGTGGAGGGTACTACGAGCAGTACTTC

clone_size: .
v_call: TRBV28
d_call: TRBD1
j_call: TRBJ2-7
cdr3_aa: CASRTGFSYEQYF
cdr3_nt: TGTGCCAGCAGGACAGGGTTCTCCTACGAGCAGTACTTC

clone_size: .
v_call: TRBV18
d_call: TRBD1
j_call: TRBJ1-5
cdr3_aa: CASSPLDRANQPQHF
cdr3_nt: TGTGCCAGCTCACCGTTGGACAGGGCCAATCAGCCCCAGCATTTT

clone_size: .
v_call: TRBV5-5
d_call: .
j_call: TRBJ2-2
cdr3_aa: CASSRSWGDTGELFF
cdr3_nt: TGTGCCAGCAGCCGATCGTGGGGCGACACCGGGGAGCTGTTTTTT

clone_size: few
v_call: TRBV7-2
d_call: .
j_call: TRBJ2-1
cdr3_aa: CASLTPTYNEQFF
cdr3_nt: TGTGCCAGCTTAACCCCTACCTACAATGAGCAGTTCTTC

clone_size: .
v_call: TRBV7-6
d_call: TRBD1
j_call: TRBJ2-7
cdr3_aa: CASSPFQGANEQYF
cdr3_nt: TGTGCCAGCAGCCCCTTCCAGGGGGCCAACGAGCAGTACTTC

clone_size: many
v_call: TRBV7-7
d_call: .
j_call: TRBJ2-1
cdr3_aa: CASSLGDPLPYNEQFF
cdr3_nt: TGTGCCAGCAGCTTAGGGGACCCACTACCATACAATGAGCAGTTCTTC

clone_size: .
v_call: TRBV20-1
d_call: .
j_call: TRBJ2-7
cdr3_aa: CSAVSVVGSYEQYF
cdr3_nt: TGCAGTGCTGTTAGCGTGGTCGGCTCCTACGAGCAGTACTTC

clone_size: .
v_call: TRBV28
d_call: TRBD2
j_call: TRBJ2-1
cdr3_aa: CASSPLSGGPPYNEQFF
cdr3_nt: TGTGCCAGCAGTCCCCTCTCGGGGGGGCCCCCCTACAATGAGCAGTTCTTC

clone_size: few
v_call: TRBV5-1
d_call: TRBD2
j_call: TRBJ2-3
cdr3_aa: CASSLSPGTSGYTDTQYF
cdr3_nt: TGCGCCAGCAGCTTATCACCTGGGACTAGCGGTTACACAGATACGCAGTATTTT

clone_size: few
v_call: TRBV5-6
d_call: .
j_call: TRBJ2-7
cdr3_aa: CASSLVNVRKAQYF
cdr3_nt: TGTGCCAGCAGCTTGGTTAATGTCCGGAAAGCCCAGTACTTC

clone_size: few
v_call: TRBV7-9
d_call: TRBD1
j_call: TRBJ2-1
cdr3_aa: CASSLEPNRGNEQFF
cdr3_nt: TGTGCCAGCAGCTTAGAGCCCAACAGGGGCAATGAGCAGTTCTTC

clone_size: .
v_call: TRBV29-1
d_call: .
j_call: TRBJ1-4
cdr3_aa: CSAGPGLTNEKLFF
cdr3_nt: TGCAGCGCCGGACCAGGGTTAACGAATGAAAAACTGTTTTTT

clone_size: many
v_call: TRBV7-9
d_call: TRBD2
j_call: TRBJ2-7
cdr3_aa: CASSSTFTSGKDQYF
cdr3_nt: TGTGCCAGCAGCTCAACCTTCACTAGCGGGAAAGACCAGTACTTC

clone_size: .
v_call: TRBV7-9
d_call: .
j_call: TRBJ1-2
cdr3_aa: CASSLAPGLGYGYTF
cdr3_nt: TGTGCCAGCAGCTTAGCGCCAGGGTTGGGCTATGGCTACACCTTC

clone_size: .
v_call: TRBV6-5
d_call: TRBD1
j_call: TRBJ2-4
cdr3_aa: CASSWLDRGRNIQYF
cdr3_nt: TGTGCCAGCAGCTGGCTAGACAGGGGGCGAAACATTCAGTACTTC

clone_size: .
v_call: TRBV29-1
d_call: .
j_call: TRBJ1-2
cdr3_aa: CSAGTDGYTF
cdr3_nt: TGCAGCGCTGGGACGGATGGCTACACCTTC

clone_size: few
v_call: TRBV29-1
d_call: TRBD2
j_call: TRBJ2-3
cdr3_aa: CSVALAGGEDTQYF
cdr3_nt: TGCAGCGTTGCTCTAGCGGGAGGGGAGGATACGCAGTATTTT

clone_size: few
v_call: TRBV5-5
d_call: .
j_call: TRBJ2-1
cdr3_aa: CASSPTSNSYNEQFF
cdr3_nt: TGTGCCAGCAGCCCTACTTCTAACTCCTACAATGAGCAGTTCTTC

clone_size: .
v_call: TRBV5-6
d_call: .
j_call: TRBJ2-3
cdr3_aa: CASSLPGVGTDTQYF
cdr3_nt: TGTGCCAGCAGCTTGCCGGGAGTCGGTACAGATACGCAGTATTTT

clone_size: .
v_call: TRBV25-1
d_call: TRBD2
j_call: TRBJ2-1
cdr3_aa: CVSSEFERGGDNEQFF
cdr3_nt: TGTGTCAGCAGTGAATTCGAGCGGGGGGGGGACAATGAGCAGTTCTTC

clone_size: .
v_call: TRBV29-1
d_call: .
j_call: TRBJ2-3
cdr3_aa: CSVEVEGRANTDTQYF
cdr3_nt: TGCAGCGTTGAAGTCGAAGGCAGGGCAAACACAGATACGCAGTATTTT

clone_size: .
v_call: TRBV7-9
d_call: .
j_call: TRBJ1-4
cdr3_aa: CASSLARQRGVEEKLFF
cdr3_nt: TGTGCCAGCAGCTTAGCCAGACAGCGAGGGGTAGAAGAAAAACTGTTTTTT

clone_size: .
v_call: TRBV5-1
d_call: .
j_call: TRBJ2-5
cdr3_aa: CASSTGLRETQYF
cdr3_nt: TGCGCCAGCAGTACAGGGTTGAGAGAGACCCAGTACTTC

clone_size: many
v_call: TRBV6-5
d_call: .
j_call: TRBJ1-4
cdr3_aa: CATGPRTPYNEKLFF
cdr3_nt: TGTGCCACCGGCCCCCGGACACCGTATAATGAAAAACTGTTTTTT

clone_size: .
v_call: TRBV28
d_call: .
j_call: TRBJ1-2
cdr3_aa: CTSRQDISGGYGYTF
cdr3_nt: TGTACCAGCAGACAGGACATTTCTGGGGGCTATGGCTACACCTTC

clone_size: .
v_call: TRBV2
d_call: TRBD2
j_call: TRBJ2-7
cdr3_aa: CASRTSGGSPYEQYF
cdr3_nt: TGTGCCAGCAGAACTAGCGGGGGAAGCCCCTACGAGCAGTACTTC

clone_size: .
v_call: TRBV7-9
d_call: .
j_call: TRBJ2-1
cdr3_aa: CASSPSDEQFF
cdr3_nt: TGTGCCAGCAGCCCGTCGGATGAGCAGTTCTTC

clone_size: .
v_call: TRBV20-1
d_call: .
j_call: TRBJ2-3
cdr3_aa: CSGTWQADTQYF
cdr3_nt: TGCAGTGGGACTTGGCAGGCAGATACGCAGTATTTT

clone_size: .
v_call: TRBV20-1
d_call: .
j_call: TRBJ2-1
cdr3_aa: CSARDISRASRFDEQFF
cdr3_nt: TGCAGTGCTAGAGATATCAGCCGGGCCTCGAGGTTCGATGAGCAGTTCTTC

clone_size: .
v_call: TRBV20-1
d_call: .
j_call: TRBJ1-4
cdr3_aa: CSATPRQARRSNEKLFF
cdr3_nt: TGCAGTGCTACCCCCCGACAGGCCCGCAGGTCTAATGAAAAACTGTTTTTT

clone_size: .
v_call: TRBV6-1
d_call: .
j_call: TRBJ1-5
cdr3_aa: CASSEVLQNSNQPQHF
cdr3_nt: TGTGCCAGCAGTGAAGTTTTACAGAATAGCAATCAGCCCCAGCATTTT